The clone carrying this TCR beta chain was seen repeatedly, ten times or more. TCRdb independently ran MiXCR on the 5' RACE reads; one entry per CDR3 protein. The table has about 64,000 distinct CDR3 sequences, approximately 22% seen once. J was trimmed by 7 bases and V by 5 bases; bases with no gene match: 6. Germline V gene sequence: CDR1 SEHNR, CDR2 FQNEAQ (reference sequence). This CDR3 contains 14 residues. This TCR came from a female donor with breast cancer. The rearrangement uses TRBV7-9 and TRBJ1-2; 11 nucleotides match TRBD1. The sequenced material came from memory CD4+ T cells sorted from a lymph node. As for subset: memory CD4+ T cells, CD4+CD45RO+CD25-. The chain's CDR3 is CASSEDRGRAGYTF. The CDR3 bases are TGTGCCAGCAGCGAGGACAGGGGGCGAGCTGGCTACACCTTC. Combining the CDR3 with reference TRBV7-9 and TRBJ1-2 gives the whole variable domain DTGVSQNPRHKITKRGQNVTFRCDPISEHNRLYWYRQTLGQGPEFLTYFQNEAQLEKSRLLSDRFSAERPKGSFSTLEIQRTEQGDSAMYLCASSEDRGRAGYTFGSGTRLTVV.